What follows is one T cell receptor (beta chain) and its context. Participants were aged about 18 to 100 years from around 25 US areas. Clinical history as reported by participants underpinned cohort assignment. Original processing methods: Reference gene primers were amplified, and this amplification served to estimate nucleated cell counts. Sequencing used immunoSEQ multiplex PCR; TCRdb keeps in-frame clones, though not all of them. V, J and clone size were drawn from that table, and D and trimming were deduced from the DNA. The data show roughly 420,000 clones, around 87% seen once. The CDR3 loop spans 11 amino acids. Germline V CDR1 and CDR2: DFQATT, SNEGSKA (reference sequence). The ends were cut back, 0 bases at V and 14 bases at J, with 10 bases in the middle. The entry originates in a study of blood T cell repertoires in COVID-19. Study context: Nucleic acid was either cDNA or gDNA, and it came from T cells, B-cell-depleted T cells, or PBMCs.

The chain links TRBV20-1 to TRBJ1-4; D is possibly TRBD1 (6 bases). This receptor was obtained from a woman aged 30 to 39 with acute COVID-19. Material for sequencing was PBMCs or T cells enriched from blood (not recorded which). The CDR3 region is CSARETGGLFF. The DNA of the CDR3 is TGCAGTGCTAGAGAGACAGGAGGTCTGTTTTTT.